This TCR beta chain was captured in a study of CD8 T cells in ankylosing spondylitis. Making the TCR beta libraries involved quantitative 5'-RACE with molecular barcodes. Using its own MiXCR run on the 5' RACE reads, TCRdb lists one record per CDR3 protein. The data show fewer than 80,000 distinct CDR3 sequences, with about 5% seen just once and about 2.2% held by the top ten. Trimming took off 6 bases at V and 8 bases at J, with 13 bases between the two ends. This CDR3 contains 12 residues. Germline V gene data show CDR1 as MDHEN and CDR2 as SYDVKM. General study findings and limits: A TCR beta motif of fewer than ten highly homologous variants seemed to mark ankylosing spondylitis blood. Significant enrichment of disease-linked clones was reported in matched ankylosing spondylitis synovial fluid.

This clonotype showed up many times. Its matching antigen is unknown. Sequencing was carried out using blood, either unsorted or a sorted T cell fraction (not recorded which). This TCR derives from a male donor with ankylosing spondylitis or in good health (not recorded which). The rearrangement links TRBV28 to TRBJ1-2, with TRBD1 as a possible D gene (6 bases). In DNA form, the CDR3 reads TGTGCCAGCAGGGGACAATCCGGAGGCTACACCTTC. Its translation is CASRGQSGGYTF.